This T cell receptor beta chain was captured by sequencing in a study of shared clonotypes between healthy human individuals. CDR3 size: 14 residues. Trimming took 4 bases from V and 3 from J, leaving 14 bases between them. The V gene's germline CDR1 is SGDLS and CDR2 YYNGEE. Data came from immunoSEQ multiplex PCR; TCRdb stores just in-frame clones and leaves some out. This table holds a few million clones, around 95% found once. The sequence came from a man younger than 30 in good health. Sequenced input: naive CD4+ T cells sorted from blood. Subset specified: CD45RA+ positively selected. V and J are TRBV9 and TRBJ2-7; D call uncertain. CDR3 in amino acids: CASSPAGQSYEQYF. The CDR3 DNA reads TGTGCCAGCAGCCCGGCCGGGCAGAGCTACGAGCAGTACTTC.